The 4 T cell receptor beta chains in this list originate from one sample, sequenced in a study of brain T cells in children with intractable seizures. TCRdb's table, derived via immunoSEQ multiplex PCR, lists solely in-frame clones and lacks some. The sample includes roughly 80,000 clones, under 95% seen only once; the top ten take roughly 25%. The material sequenced was peripheral blood, taken at surgery. The receptors derive from a girl aged 2-10 years with Rasmussen encephalitis and intractable seizures.

This chain connects TRBV2 to TRBJ1-5, with D possibly matching TRBD1 (6 bases). The germline gives CDR1 SNHLY, CDR2 FYNNEI. CDR3 length: 16 amino acids. V was cut by 7 bases and J by 0 bases, with 16 bases left in between. Here the CDR3 DNA reads TGTGCCAGCACCACCTTGGACAGAAATAGCAATCAGCCCCAGCATTTT. Its protein is CASTTLDRNSNQPQHF.

J is TRBJ2-2 and V is TRBV7-2; TRBD2 might be the D (6 bases). Trimming removed 2 bases at V and 5 bases at J, with 9 bases between. CDR1 is SGHTA and CDR2 is FQGNSA in the germline V gene. This CDR3 region has 14 residues. DNA for the CDR3: TGTGCCAGCAGCTTATTGGGGGGAACCGGGGAGCTGTTTTTT. This encodes CASSLLGGTGELFF.

V usage is TRBV3-1 (or the pseudogene TRBV3-2) and J usage is TRBJ1-1, with a possible D match to TRBD1 (5 bases). This CDR3 contains 13 residues. Deletions cut 6 bases from V and 3 bases from J, with 11 bases between. Looked up from germline, CDR1 is LGHDT and CDR2 is YNNKEL (reference sequence). The CDR3 DNA is TGTGCCAGCAGGGGAGTAGGGGACACTGAAGCTTTCTTT. Translation gives CASRGVGDTEAFF.

J is TRBJ2-2 and V is TRBV20-1, with 8 bases matching TRBD2. This CDR3 has 15 amino acids. Per the germline V gene, CDR1 is DFQATT and CDR2 is SNEGSKA (reference sequence). After removal of 3 bases from V and 4 bases from J, the junction contained 7 bases not matched to a gene. In DNA, the CDR3 is TGCAGTGCTAGTAAAGCGGGAGAGGGCACCGGGGAGCTGTTTTTT. It codes for CSASKAGEGTGELFF.